These 7 T cell receptor beta chains share one sample of origin, sequenced in a study of OX40 agonist ivuxolimab in advanced cancers. Sequencing used immunoSEQ multiplex PCR; TCRdb keeps in-frame clones, though not all of them. The table has about 60,000 clones, approximately 86% seen once; the top ten hold approximately 1%. The sample here was CD4+ or CD8+ T cells sorted from blood, taken in a trial of the OX40 agonist ivuxolimab. These receptor sequences come from an adult with an advanced solid tumor such as melanoma, head and neck, liver or kidney cancer.

This rearrangement joins TRBV10-2 to TRBJ2-7, with 7 bases identical to TRBD1. V shed 2 bases and J 4 bases; nucleotides not matched to a gene: 5. The CDR3 is 14 amino acids. Germline V gives CDR1 WSHSY, CDR2 SAAADI. CDR3 nucleotide sequence: TGCGCCAGCAGTGAGGGGGGACAGTTGTACGAGCAGTACTTC. Its translation is CASSEGGQLYEQYF.

This clone has more than one count but fewer than ten. This chain uses TRBV6-5 with TRBJ2-7; D is perhaps TRBD1 (5 bases). The CDR3 is made up of 12 amino acids. The V end was cut by 10 bases, the J end by 2 bases, with 12 bases between. Germline CDR1 reads MNHEY; CDR2 reads SVGAGI. CDR3 sequence: CATRSTAYEQYF. The CDR3 region has the DNA TGTGCCACACGATCGACAGCCTACGAGCAGTACTTC.

The chain is built from TRBV11-2 and TRBJ2-2, with D hard to call. Per the germline V gene, CDR1 is SGHAT and CDR2 is FQNNGV. The CDR3 has 11 residues. Trimming pared 6 bases from V and 4 bases from J, leaving 3 bases between. The CDR3 nucleotides are TGTGCCAGCAGAATCACCGGGGAGCTGTTTTTT. Translation: CASRITGELFF.

J is TRBJ1-4 and V is TRBV18; a possible D gene is TRBD1 (5 bases). The CDR3 length is 16 residues. The ends were cut back, 3 bases at V and 9 bases at J, with 20 bases in the middle. Germline V lookup: CDR1 KGHSH, CDR2 LQKENI. The CDR3 spells CASSPLAVGDYQKLFF. For the CDR3, the DNA is TGTGCCAGCTCACCTCTTGCCGTCGGGGACTATCAAAAACTGTTTTTT. Supplemented by reference TRBV18 and TRBJ1-4, the full variable domain reads NAGVMQNPRHLVRRRGQEARLRCSPMKGHSHVYWYRQLPEEGLKFMVYLQKENIIDESGMPKERFSAEFPKEGPSILRIQQVVRGDSAAYFCASSPLAVGDYQKLFFGSGTQLSVL.

On this clone itself: Within the sample, other DNA sequences also encode this same CDR3. V gene TRBV5-1 combines with J gene TRBJ1-4; unclear D gene. This CDR3 is built from 15 residues. The ends were cut back, 2 bases at V and 0 bases at J, with 8 bases in the middle. In germline, CDR1 is SGHRS, CDR2 YFSETQ. The CDR3 region has the DNA TGCGCCAGCAGCTTAGGGTCTGCAACTAATGAAAAACTGTTTTTT. This translates into CASSLGSATNEKLFF.

The chain joins TRBV6-5 to TRBJ1-4; D perhaps matches TRBD1 (6 bases). The CDR3 contains 13 residues. V gave up 6 bases and J gave up 5 bases, with 10 bases separating them. In germline, CDR1 is MNHEY, CDR2 SVGAGI. This chain's CDR3 is CASRTGPNEKLFF. The CDR3 DNA sequence: TGTGCCAGCAGGACAGGACCAAATGAAAAACTGTTTTTT.

V gene TRBV7-9 combines with J gene TRBJ2-7, with 7 bases matching TRBD1. The germline V gene encodes CDR1 SEHNR and CDR2 FQNEAQ (reference sequence). V was clipped by 1 base and J by 4 bases; unmatched bases: 4. This CDR3 contains 14 residues. The DNA for the CDR3 is TGTGCCAGCAGCTTAGGGACAGGTCGTTACGAGCAGTACTTC. It is translated as CASSLGTGRYEQYF.